This T cell receptor beta chain was captured in a study of T-cell memory formation after mild COVID-19 (dated by TCRdb to about 2021). As for the study more broadly: Most TCR sequence clusters were specific to one of the two donors. Longitudinal TCRalpha and TCRbeta repertoire sequencing tracked T-cell clones expanding and contracting after mild COVID-19 in two donors. Two young, previously healthy adult volunteers made up the cohort, one male and one female. What the work shows at the level of the full study, not this receptor alone: The study included only a couple of mild cases, and larger cohorts that include severe cases with pre-infection samples were judged to be necessary. The detection of some responding clones in pre-infection memory suggests that pre-existing cross-reactive memory T cells joined the SARS-CoV-2 response. Contracting CD4+ clones appeared mostly in the CM and EM memory subsets, whereas CD8+ clones were enriched in EMRA. Clones that contracted from day 15 to 85 showed balanced CD4/CD8 phenotypes, whereas a second wave of clones that expanded from day 15 to 37 leaned towards CD4+. Whether the second-wave clones peaking on day 37 were SARS-CoV-2 specific was not confirmed.

Ficoll-Paque density gradient centrifugation was used to isolate PBMCs. TCRdb lists the instrument as Illumina NovaSeq 6000. cDNA libraries for TCRalpha and TCRbeta were prepared by 5'RACE using constant-segment primers, with sample barcodes and unique molecular identifiers added. RNA was extracted from every sample with Trizol reagent. The libraries were amplified in two PCR steps, and the second step added a second sample barcode and Illumina TruSeq adapters. The libraries were sequenced on an Illumina NovaSeq using 2 x 150 bp paired-end reads. The study's own analysis went as follows. Reads were demultiplexed and collapsed into UMI-guided consensus sequences with migec v1.2.7. Using mixcr v2.1.11, UMI consensuses were aligned to TRA and TRB V and J templates and then assembled into clonotypes. A clonotype was counted as expanded or contracted only when both edgeR and NoisET called the clonotype significant, with the noise models trained on biological replicates. edgeR calls used a false discovery rate-adjusted p below 0.01 and a log2 fold-change threshold of 1. As an exploratory analysis of dynamics, max-normalized trajectories of the 1000 most abundant clonotypes were examined by PCA with hierarchical clustering. The CD4 or CD8 phenotype of responding clones was assigned using the separately sequenced CD4+ and CD8+ repertoires. The public sequencing data were trimmed at Q25 with fastp and processed into clonotypes with MiXCR by TCRdb, which kept only in-frame beta chains. Each entry merges the rows of one CDR3 protein and shows their most common DNA and genes. The V and J calls come from TCRdb's annotation, not from the publication. A total of under 150,000 distinct CDR3 sequences appear in this sample, about a fifth of them only once. Jointly, the top ten make up approximately 40% of the sample.

The CDR3, cysteine through valine, is 12 amino acids long. The entry retains the CDR3 DNA only, 36 bases that are in frame from base 1. Reading the germline V gene (reference sequence) gives CDR1 MNHNY and CDR2 SVGAGI. Trimming at the junction amounts to 5 bases on V and 0 bases on J, and the germline ends lie 5 bases apart. This clonotype was seen more than once but under ten times. What this receptor recognizes is not known. Base qualities are not provided; no much larger clone lies one nucleotide away. This TCR came from a man younger than 35 who had mild COVID-19 (a few samples of this study predate the infection). The sample titles of this study are shuffled in the database, so cell type and time point are left out; the donor was told from shared clones. The receptor chain draws on TRBV6-6 and TRBJ2-7; the D gene is unclear. Sequenced sample: PBMCs or a T cell subset sorted from them (not recorded which). The DNA is as follows: TGTGCCAGCAGTCCTACCTCCTACGAGCAGTACGTC. This yields the protein CASSPTSYEQYV.